This T cell receptor beta chain was captured by sequencing in a study of tumor-infiltrating lymphocytes in primary liver carcinoma. Between roughly 17 and 31 mg of unsorted bulk tissue served as the source from which RNA and DNA were co-extracted. Remarks on this clonotype: The germline gene is not matched at one end of the junction; a read error may be the cause.

Germline CDR1 and CDR2: SGHAT and FQNNGV. The CDR3 consists of 16 residues. A constant-region primer served to make TCR beta cDNA from approximately 490 ng total RNA. Libraries of TCR beta came from three nested multiplex PCR rounds with slightly modified ARM-PCR. The first two PCR rounds used TRBV1-TRBV30 primers with a Cbeta primer, approximately 9 cycles each. Via MiXCR, TCRdb re-called the multiplex PCR reads, giving one row per CDR3 protein. Found here are about 21,000 distinct CDR3 sequences, approximately 70% of them singletons; the top ten hold roughly 43%. V is TRBV11-2 and J is TRBJ2-3; a weak D match, TRBD2 (7 bases). The TCR comes from a man aged 35 to 55 with primary liver carcinoma and hepatitis B virus infection. The source material was liver tumor tissue from sampling region 1. Subset described: tumor region T1, superior pole. CDR3 nucleotides: TGTGCCAGTAGCTTAGGGGGGGCCACGGGCACCGATACGCTGTATTTT. It codes for CASSLGGATGTDTLYF.